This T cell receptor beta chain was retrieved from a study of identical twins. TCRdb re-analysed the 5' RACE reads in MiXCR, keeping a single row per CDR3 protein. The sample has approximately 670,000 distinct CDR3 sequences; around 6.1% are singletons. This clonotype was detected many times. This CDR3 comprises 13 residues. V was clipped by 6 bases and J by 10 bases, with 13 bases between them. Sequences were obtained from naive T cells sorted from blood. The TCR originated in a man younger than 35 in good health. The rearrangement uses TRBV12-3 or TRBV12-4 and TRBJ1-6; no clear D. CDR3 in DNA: TGTGCCAGCAGGACCGCCGGCGGCTCACCCCTCCACTTT. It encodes CASRTAGGSPLHF.